Following are 18 T cell receptor beta chains from one sample sequenced in a study of T cell responses to AZD1222 COVID-19 vaccine. TCRdb's copy holds only in-frame clones and misses some; the assay was immunoSEQ multiplex PCR. The sample has approximately 150,000 clones, 80% to 95% seen once. Here the sequenced sample was peripheral blood, taken on day 0 of AZD1222 vaccination. The receptors derive from an adult in good health.

Note on this clone: The identical CDR3 is also encoded by other nucleotide sequences in the sample. For the CDR3, the DNA is TGTGCCAGCTCACCGCTCCAGAGCTCTGGAAACACCATATATTTT. This translates into CASSPLQSSGNTIYF. The chain couples TRBV18 to TRBJ1-3; D gene unclear. The CDR3 consists of 15 residues. The V end was cut by 3 bases, the J end by 0 bases, with 9 bases between. Germline V gives CDR1 KGHSH, CDR2 LQKENI.

The rearrangement joins TRBV9 to TRBJ1-1; D is unclear. The germline gives CDR1 SGDLS, CDR2 YYNGEE. CDR3 length: 14 residues. Trimming took 0 bases from V and 6 from J, leaving 12 bases between them. The CDR3 DNA reads as TGTGCCAGCAGCGTAGCTGGTTTTGCCGCTGAAGCTTTCTTT. Translating it yields CASSVAGFAAEAFF.

The chain uses TRBV30 and TRBJ1-2, with 7 nucleotides matching TRBD1. Germline CDR1 is GTSNPN and CDR2 is SVGIG (reference sequence). The CDR3 totals 18 residues. With V trimmed by 0 bases and J by 0 bases, 13 bases remained unmatched. The CDR3 reads CAWSVKLDRQRANYGYTF. In DNA, the CDR3 is TGTGCCTGGAGTGTAAAGTTGGACAGGCAACGGGCTAACTATGGCTACACCTTC.

This rearrangement joins TRBV3-1 (or the pseudogene TRBV3-2) to TRBJ1-2; a possible D gene is TRBD1 (5 bases). Trimming shortened V by 1 base and J by 4 bases, and 10 bases separated the two germline ends. This CDR3 comprises 14 residues. The germline V gene has CDR1 LGHDT and CDR2 YNNKEL (reference sequence). This chain's CDR3 is CASSQGGFGYGYTF. In nucleotides, the CDR3 is TGTGCCAGCAGCCAAGGGGGGTTCGGCTATGGCTACACCTTC.

The genes are TRBV27 and TRBJ1-1, with 11 nucleotides matching TRBD1. This CDR3 spans 16 amino acids. V gave up 5 bases and J gave up 2 bases; unmatched junction bases: 7. The germline gives CDR1 MNHEY, CDR2 SMNVEV (reference sequence). CDR3 sequence reads: CASSPRDRGFNTEAFF. The CDR3 DNA follows: TGTGCCAGCAGTCCCCGGGACAGGGGGTTCAACACTGAAGCTTTCTTT.

The chain has TRBV11-3 and TRBJ2-5; weak D call: TRBD1 (8 bases). Germline V CDR1 and CDR2: SGHNT, YENEEA. V lost 5 bases and J lost 4, with 14 bases in between. This CDR3 comprises 14 residues. DNA of the CDR3: TGTGCCAGCAGCCGAACAGGGGGGGGAGAGACCCAGTACTTC. This sequence encodes CASSRTGGGETQYF.

This clone has more than one count but fewer than ten. The chain combines TRBV23-1 with TRBJ2-7; the D gene could be TRBD1 or TRBD2 (5 bases each). TRBV23-1 is flagged as an ORF with uncertain function. There are 15 residues in the CDR3. The ends were cut back, 7 bases at V and 0 bases at J, with 16 bases in the middle. The CDR3: CASTPQWDRSYEQYF. The CDR3 bases are TGCGCCAGCACTCCCCAGTGGGACCGCTCCTACGAGCAGTACTTC.

J is TRBJ2-2 and V is TRBV12-3 or TRBV12-4; D is unclear. V was cut by 5 bases and J by 8 bases, with 9 bases left in between. There are 12 residues in the CDR3. The CDR3 sequence: CASSGLSGELFF. CDR3 in DNA: TGTGCCAGCAGTGGTCTCTCGGGGGAGCTGTTTTTT.

The chain uses TRBV29-1 and TRBJ2-1; TRBD2 agrees at 9 bases. The V and J ends lost 7 bases and 5 bases, in that order; junction bases with no gene match: 12. The CDR3 is made up of 15 amino acids. The germline CDR1 and CDR2 sequences are SQVTM and ANQGSEA. CDR3 protein: CSASDAGGPHNEQFF. CDR3 nucleotide sequence: TGCAGCGCCTCTGACGCGGGAGGGCCCCACAATGAGCAGTTCTTC.

This clone was recorded only once. The chain joins TRBV6-5 to TRBJ2-7, with no clear D. CDR1 and CDR2 from the germline V gene are MNHEY and SVGAGI. V was cut by 2 bases and J by 1 base, with 12 bases left in between. This CDR3 is built from 15 residues. This CDR3 reads CASSYGPDGSYEQYF. The CDR3 region has the DNA TGTGCCAGCAGTTACGGACCGGACGGTTCCTACGAGCAGTACTTC.

The gene calls are TRBV12-3 or TRBV12-4 and TRBJ1-5; TRBD1 is a possible D gene (5 bases). CDR3 size: 12 residues. V lost 9 bases to trimming and J lost 9 bases, with 15 bases between them. The CDR3 sequence is CASQQGSSPQHF. CDR3 coding DNA: TGTGCCAGTCAGCAGGGCAGTTCGCCCCAGCATTTT.

The chain couples TRBV7-7 to TRBJ2-7, with D hard to call. The germline V gene encodes CDR1 SSHAT and CDR2 FNYEAQ (reference sequence). CDR3 length equals 13 residues. The V gene lost 6 bases and the J gene lost 2 bases, with 11 bases spanning the gap. CDR3 nucleotides: TGTGCCAGCAGTCCACTGGGCCCCTACGAGCAGTACTTC. Residues: CASSPLGPYEQYF.

The chain employs TRBV5-1 and TRBJ1-5, with TRBD1 matching 8 bases. The CDR3 spans 15 residues. Losses at the gene ends were 4 bases for V and 4 bases for J; bases not matched to a gene: 7. The V gene's germline CDR1 is SGHRS and CDR2 YFSETQ. The CDR3 reads CASSPETGANQPQHF. The CDR3 DNA follows: TGCGCCAGCAGCCCAGAGACAGGGGCTAATCAGCCCCAGCATTTT.

This chain joins TRBV6-5 and TRBJ1-3; D may be TRBD1 (6 bases). Germline CDR1 MNHEY, CDR2 SVGAGI. CDR3 length: 15 residues. Trimming removed 0 bases from V and 4 bases from J, with 10 bases in between. The CDR3, as DNA: TGTGCCAGCAGTTACTCGGGGGCAGGGGGAAACACCATATATTTT. Translation: CASSYSGAGGNTIYF.

This sequence joins TRBV3-1 (or the pseudogene TRBV3-2) and TRBJ1-6, with D hard to call. With 4 bases removed from V and 5 bases from J, the gap between germline ends came to 3 bases. The CDR3 consists of 12 residues. Germline CDR1 is LGHDT and CDR2 is YNNKEL (reference sequence). The CDR3 protein is CASSRDNSPLHF. The CDR3 DNA reads TGTGCCAGCAGCCGCGATAATTCACCCCTCCACTTT.

The gene calls are TRBV3-1 (or the pseudogene TRBV3-2) and TRBJ2-7; D is undetermined. Germline V gene data show CDR1 as LGHDT and CDR2 as YNNKEL (reference sequence). Trimming pared 0 bases from V and 7 bases from J, leaving 10 bases between. The CDR3 extends over 13 amino acids. The CDR3 DNA sequence: TGTGCCAGCAGCCAAGAGGAACGATTGGAGCAGTACTTC. Protein: CASSQEERLEQYF.

CDR3 in amino acids: CASSPRGRGTEAFF. In DNA form, the CDR3 reads TGTGCCAGTTCCCCGAGGGGGCGAGGCACTGAAGCTTTCTTT. The chain combines TRBV11-3 with TRBJ1-1; 7 nucleotides match TRBD1. J lost 4 bases, V lost 9 bases, and 11 bases had no gene match. Germline V CDR1 and CDR2: SGHNT, YENEEA. This CDR3 is built from 14 residues.

V is TRBV7-2 and J is TRBJ1-2; no reliable D call. Germline loops: CDR1 SGHTA, CDR2 FQGNSA. V was trimmed by 5 bases and J by 0 bases, leaving 16 bases between them. The CDR3 sequence is 16 residues long. The CDR3 is CASSPRAFPSNYGYTF. In DNA form, the CDR3 reads TGTGCCAGCAGCCCTAGAGCCTTCCCCTCTAACTATGGCTACACCTTC.